Below, 6 T cell receptor beta chains from the same sample are listed, as sequenced in a study of identical twins. One entry per CDR3 protein results from TCRdb running MiXCR on the 5' RACE reads. The sample records roughly 720,000 distinct CDR3 sequences, 18% being singletons. This sample also belongs to another study, concerning T cells expressing NK-cell markers.

Sequenced sample: PBMCs. These receptors came from a young woman in good health.

The V call is TRBV15, the J call TRBJ2-1; TRBD2 agrees at 14 bases. V lost 5 bases and J lost 2; bases outside the gene matches: 5. CDR1 is LNHNV and CDR2 is YYDKDF in the germline V gene (reference sequence). The CDR3 is 17 amino acids. For the CDR3, the DNA is TGTGCCACCAGCGGCCGGACTAGCGGGAGGCCCTACAATGAGCAGTTCTTC. Residues: CATSGRTSGRPYNEQFF.

This clonotype came up many times. V gene TRBV2 combines with J gene TRBJ2-3; tentatively, D is TRBD1 (6 bases). Trimming removed 4 bases from V and 1 base from J, with 6 bases in between. The germline CDR1 and CDR2 sequences are SNHLY and FYNNEI. The CDR3 covers 13 residues. The CDR3 nucleotides are TGTGCCAGCAGTGGACAGGGCACAGATACGCAGTATTTT. This codes for CASSGQGTDTQYF.

The chain couples TRBV15 to TRBJ1-5, with 7 bases lining up with TRBD1. The V and J ends lost 5 bases and 6 bases, in that order; junction bases with no gene match: 10. Germline V gene lookup returns CDR1 LNHNV and CDR2 YYDKDF (reference sequence). This CDR3 comprises 15 residues. The CDR3 bases are TGTGCCACCAGCGGCCTTACAGGGGTGGGTCAGCCCCAGCATTTT. It yields the protein CATSGLTGVGQPQHF.

The chain uses TRBV7-2 and TRBJ2-3; TRBD2 agrees at 8 bases. Germline-derived CDR1 and CDR2 are SGHTA and FQGNSA. V dropped 5 bases and J dropped 7; count of bases not matched to a gene: 11. CDR3 length: 15 amino acids. The CDR3 loop is CASSPTVAGLYTQYF. The CDR3 bases are TGTGCCAGCAGCCCAACGGTAGCGGGATTATATACGCAGTATTTT.

This clonotype occurred a few times. V and J are TRBV10-3 and TRBJ1-1; possibly TRBD1 for D (6 bases). The CDR3 is 17 amino acids. From germline, CDR1 is ENHRY and CDR2 SYGVKD. Trimming left V 4 bases short and J 2 bases short, with 20 bases between. CDR3 sequence reads: CAISAARGGAGNTEAFF. The CDR3 bases are TGTGCCATCAGTGCCGCCCGAGGGGGGGCGGGAAACACTGAAGCTTTCTTT.

Details on this clonotype: Its ends do not fully match the called genes, so a read error is possible. The chain is built from TRBV25-1 and TRBJ2-3, with TRBD2 matching over 8 bases. Germline V CDR1 and CDR2: MGHDK, SYGVNS. The CDR3 is made up of 14 amino acids. DNA of the CDR3: TGTGCCAGCAGTGAAGACAGCGGGGGCTTGACTTTACTGTTT. This codes for CASSEDSGGLTLLF.